This T cell receptor beta chain was obtained from a study of blood T cell repertoires in COVID-19. Using immunoSEQ multiplex PCR, the repertoire was profiled, and TCRdb retains in-frame clones only, with some absent. The sample has 100,000 or so clones, approximately 81% seen once; the top ten hold approximately 1.8%. This CDR3 comprises 11 residues. The germline V gene encodes CDR1 SQVTM and CDR2 ANQGSEA. V was cut by 7 bases and J by 0 bases, with 7 bases left in between. The chain recombines TRBV29-1 with TRBJ2-7; D not certain. The source of this sequence is a woman in her seventies with active or convalescent COVID-19. Sample: peripheral blood. In DNA form, the CDR3 reads TGCAGCGGCAGAAACTCCTACGAGCAGTACTTC. It is translated as CSGRNSYEQYF.